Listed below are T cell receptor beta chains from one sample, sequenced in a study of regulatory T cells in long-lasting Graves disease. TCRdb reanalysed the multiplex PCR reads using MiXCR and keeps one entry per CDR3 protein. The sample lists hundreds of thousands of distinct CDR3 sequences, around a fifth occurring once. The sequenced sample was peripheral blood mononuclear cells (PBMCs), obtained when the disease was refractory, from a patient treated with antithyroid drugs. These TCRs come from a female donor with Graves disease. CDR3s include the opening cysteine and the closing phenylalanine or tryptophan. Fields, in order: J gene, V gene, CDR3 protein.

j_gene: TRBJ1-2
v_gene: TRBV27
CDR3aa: CASSDWDRDGYTF

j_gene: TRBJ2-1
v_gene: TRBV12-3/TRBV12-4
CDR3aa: CASSPNNNEQFF

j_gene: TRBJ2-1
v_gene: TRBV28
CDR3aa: CASNGRSYNEQFF

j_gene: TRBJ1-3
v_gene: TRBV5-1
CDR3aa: CASSQGQGEGNTIYF

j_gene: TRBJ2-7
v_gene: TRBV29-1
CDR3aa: CSVLGGFYEQYF

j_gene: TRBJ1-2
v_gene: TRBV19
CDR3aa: CASSRDRGRPNYGYTF

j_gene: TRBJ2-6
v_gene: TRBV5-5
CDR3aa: CASSGTGGYSGANVLTF

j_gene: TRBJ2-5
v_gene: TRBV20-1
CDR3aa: CSARGLAQETQYF

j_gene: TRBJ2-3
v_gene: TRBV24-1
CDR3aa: CATSDTRRGGTDTQYF

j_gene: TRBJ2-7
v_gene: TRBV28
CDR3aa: CASSVLRVAEQYF

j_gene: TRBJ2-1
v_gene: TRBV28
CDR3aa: CASRIAGDRQFF

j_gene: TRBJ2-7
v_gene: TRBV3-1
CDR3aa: CASSQSYRETYEQYF

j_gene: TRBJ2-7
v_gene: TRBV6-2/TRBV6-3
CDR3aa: CASSYSGAPDEQYF